The 30 T cell receptor beta chains below were found in one sample sequenced in a study of OX40 agonist ivuxolimab in advanced cancers. TCRdb's table, derived via immunoSEQ multiplex PCR, lists solely in-frame clones and lacks some. The table records more than 55,000 clones, around 87% of them present only once. The sequenced sample was CD4+ or CD8+ T cells sorted from blood, obtained in a trial of the OX40 agonist ivuxolimab. These receptors were taken from an adult with an advanced solid tumor such as melanoma, head and neck, liver or kidney cancer.

This chain links TRBV19 with TRBJ2-1, with 9 bases aligning to TRBD1. Germline lookup yields CDR1 LNHDA and CDR2 SQIVND (reference sequence). V lost 3 bases, J lost 7 bases, and 4 bases stayed unmatched. The CDR3 length is 14 residues. The CDR3 DNA reads as TGTGCCAGTAGTATGGACAGGGGATCTAATGAGCAGTTCTTC. Translation: CASSMDRGSNEQFF. The full variable domain, rest sourced from reference TRBV19 and TRBJ2-1, is DGGITQSPKYLFRKEGQNVTLSCEQNLNHDAMYWYRQDPGQGLRLIYYSQIVNDFQKGDIAEGYSVSREKKESFPLTVTSAQKNPTAFYLCASSMDRGSNEQFFGPGTRLTVL.

V is TRBV6-6 and J is TRBJ2-3, with 14 bases lining up with TRBD2. The germline CDR1 and CDR2 sequences are MNHNY and SVGAGI (reference sequence). CDR3 size: 16 residues. The V segment lost 6 bases and the J segment 3 bases; nucleotides outside the gene matches: 5. CDR3 bases: TGTGCCAGCAGCCCGACTAGCGGGAGGGTGACAGATACGCAGTATTTT. This gives the protein CASSPTSGRVTDTQYF.

Concerning this clone: An end of the junction differs from the germline gene, which may be a read error. The rearrangement uses TRBV28 and TRBJ1-6; 7 nucleotides line up with TRBD1. From germline, CDR1 is MDHEN and CDR2 SYDVKM. The CDR3 contains 16 residues. The DNA for the CDR3 is TGTGCCAGCAGTTCACTGGCAGGGGGGCTTGGATCACCCCCCCACTTT. Its protein is CASSSLAGGLGSPPHF.

The gene calls are TRBV14 and TRBJ2-3; D ambiguous. Trimming took 6 bases from V and 1 from J, leaving 8 bases between them. CDR1 and CDR2 (germline): SGHDN, FVKESK. The CDR3 extends over 13 amino acids. The CDR3 is CASRYMGTDTQYF. The CDR3 DNA sequence: TGTGCCAGCAGGTACATGGGCACAGATACGCAGTATTTT.

For the CDR3, the DNA is TGTGCCAGCAGCTTCACAGGGAGCACTGAAGCTTTCTTT. Encoded protein: CASSFTGSTEAFF. V gene TRBV7-8 combines with J gene TRBJ1-1; tentative D call: TRBD1 (6 bases). The CDR3 totals 13 residues. Trimming cost V 3 bases and J 4 bases, with 9 bases left between them. Germline lookup yields CDR1 SGHVS and CDR2 FQNEAQ. Filled out from reference TRBV7-8 and TRBJ1-1, the complete variable domain reads GAGVSQSPRYKVAKRGQDVALRCDPISGHVSLFWYQQALGQGPEFLTYFQNEAQLDKSGLPSDRFFAERPEGSVSTLKIQRTQQEDSAVYLCASSFTGSTEAFFGQGTRLTVV.

The chain is built from TRBV7-6 and TRBJ2-6; D gene uncertain. This CDR3 region has 17 residues. Per the germline V gene, CDR1 is SGHVS and CDR2 is FNYEAQ. The ends were cut back, 0 bases at V and 1 base at J, with 10 bases in the middle. CDR3 residues: CASSLAAMGSGANVLTF. The CDR3 DNA sequence: TGTGCCAGCAGCTTAGCGGCCATGGGTTCTGGGGCCAACGTCCTGACTTTC.

The CDR3 region is CASSLERPNSPLHF. The CDR3 DNA sequence: TGCGCCAGCAGCTTGGAGAGGCCCAATTCACCCCTCCACTTT. The chain carries TRBV5-1 and TRBJ1-6, with D uncertain. CDR1 is SGHRS, CDR2 YFSETQ, per germline. V lost 0 bases and J 7 bases, leaving 8 bases between the germline ends. This CDR3 region has 14 residues.

The chain is built from TRBV2 and TRBJ1-1; no definite D call. Germline CDR1 is SNHLY and CDR2 is FYNNEI. V lost 7 bases, J lost 1 base, and 10 bases lay in between. The CDR3 consists of 13 residues. CDR3 sequence: CASTFEGNTEAFF. In DNA, the CDR3 is TGTGCCAGCACTTTTGAGGGGAACACTGAAGCTTTCTTT.

The chain recombines TRBV28 with TRBJ2-6; D is ambiguous. From germline, CDR1 is MDHEN and CDR2 SYDVKM. This CDR3 comprises 16 residues. V lost 6 bases, J lost 0 bases, and 12 bases lay in between. CDR3 in DNA: TGTGCCAGCAGCCCCGCGTTGGGCTCTGGGGCCAACGTCCTGACTTTC. Translation: CASSPALGSGANVLTF.

The chain joins TRBV5-1 to TRBJ2-3; 11 bases fit TRBD2. The germline CDR1 and CDR2 sequences are SGHRS and YFSETQ. The CDR3 is made up of 16 amino acids. V was clipped by 6 bases and J by 3 bases; unmatched bases: 9. The CDR3 sequence is CASTELAGGPTDTQYF. The CDR3 DNA reads TGCGCCAGCACCGAATTAGCGGGAGGGCCGACAGATACGCAGTATTTT.

The rearrangement uses TRBV5-8 and TRBJ2-1; weak D call: TRBD1 (5 bases). CDR1 is SGHTS, CDR2 YDEGEE, per germline. Trimming cost V 0 bases and J 5 bases, with 12 bases left between them. The CDR3 totals 15 residues. CDR3 nucleotides: TGTGCCAGCAGCTTGGGCTCAGACAGACACAATGAGCAGTTCTTC. Protein product: CASSLGSDRHNEQFF. Together with reference TRBV5-8 and TRBJ2-1, the CDR3 gives the full variable domain: EAGVTQSPTHLIKTRGQQATLRCSPISGHTSVYWYQQALGLGLQFLLWYDEGEERNRGNFPPRFSGRQFPNYSSELNVNALELEDSALYLCASSLGSDRHNEQFFGPGTRLTVL.

The gene calls are TRBV19 and TRBJ2-4, with 7 bases identical to TRBD1. V was pared by 3 bases and J by 5 bases, with 10 bases of the junction left unmatched. Germline values: CDR1 LNHDA, CDR2 SQIVND (reference sequence). This CDR3 spans 16 amino acids. In DNA, the CDR3 is TGTGCCAGTAGTATTCACGCCCGAGGGGGCCAAAACATTCAGTACTTC. Translating gives CASSIHARGGQNIQYF.

The chain employs TRBV10-3 and TRBJ2-7, with D possibly matching TRBD1 (7 bases). Looked up from germline, CDR1 is ENHRY and CDR2 is SYGVKD. The CDR3 has 13 residues. V was pared by 7 bases and J by 4 bases, with 14 bases between. CDR3 protein: CAIMGGRGYEQYF. As DNA, the CDR3 is TGTGCCATCATGGGGGGCAGGGGGTACGAGCAGTACTTC.

The chain joins TRBV27 to TRBJ2-3; 9 bases are a match to TRBD2. The CDR3 contains 13 residues. V gave up 8 bases and J gave up 2 bases; unmatched junction bases: 2. The germline V gene encodes CDR1 MNHEY and CDR2 SMNVEV (reference sequence). The CDR3 region is CASWTSVTDTQYF. The CDR3 region has the DNA TGTGCCAGCTGGACTAGCGTCACAGATACGCAGTATTTT.

J is TRBJ2-7 and V is TRBV20-1, with D possibly TRBD2 on 5 matching bases. The CDR3 is 11 amino acids. Germline loops: CDR1 DFQATT, CDR2 SNEGSKA (reference sequence). Trimming cost V 5 bases and J 3 bases, with 8 bases left between them. For the CDR3, the DNA is TGCAGTGCTCTTCGGGGCTACGAGCAGTACTTC. Its translation: CSALRGYEQYF.

In this sample, this clone turned up a few times. This same CDR3 is encoded by further DNA sequences in the sample. CDR3 sequence: CASRDLSGPTYNEQFF. The CDR3 region has the DNA TGTGCCAGCAGGGACCTAAGCGGGCCCACCTACAATGAGCAGTTCTTC. The genes are TRBV28 and TRBJ2-1; possible D gene TRBD2, 6 bases. Germline V gene data show CDR1 as MDHEN and CDR2 as SYDVKM. This CDR3 spans 16 amino acids. V was pared by 6 bases and J by 2 bases, with 17 bases between.

The rearrangement uses TRBV7-6 and TRBJ2-5; D tentatively fits TRBD1 or TRBD2 (5 bases each). The CDR3 is 15 amino acids. V was pared by 0 bases and J by 4 bases, with 12 bases between. Germline-derived CDR1 and CDR2 are SGHVS and FNYEAQ. The DNA of the CDR3 is TGTGCCAGCAGCTTAGCGGGGGTATTACCAGAGACCCAGTACTTC. This sequence encodes CASSLAGVLPETQYF.

The chain links TRBV6-6 to TRBJ2-5; 8 nucleotides align to TRBD2. Germline V gene lookup returns CDR1 MNHNY and CDR2 SVGAGI (reference sequence). This CDR3 contains 15 residues. The junction had 7 bases not matched to a gene; V was cut back by 5 bases and J by 2 bases. CDR3 sequence: CASSLTGTRQETQYF. The CDR3 DNA sequence: TGTGCCAGCAGTCTTACCGGGACTAGACAAGAGACCCAGTACTTC.

The V gene is TRBV19, the J gene TRBJ2-5; 11 nucleotides align to TRBD2. The CDR3 is made up of 15 amino acids. The V and J ends lost 5 bases and 3 bases, in that order; junction bases with no gene match: 5. The germline V gene encodes CDR1 LNHDA and CDR2 SQIVND (reference sequence). CDR3 nucleotides: TGTGCCAGTAGTTCGACTAGCGGGGCGGAAGAGACCCAGTACTTC. Translating it yields CASSSTSGAEETQYF.

In DNA form, the CDR3 reads TGTGCCAGCAGCCTTGGGACAGCTAACACTGAAGCTTTCTTT. It translates to CASSLGTANTEAFF. V usage is TRBV5-6 and J usage is TRBJ1-1; 7 nucleotides align to TRBD1. V lost 4 bases and J lost 2; bases outside the gene matches: 5. Germline V CDR1 and CDR2: SGHDT, YYEEEE. The CDR3 is 14 residues long. Combining the CDR3 with reference TRBV5-6 and TRBJ1-1 gives the whole variable domain DAGVTQSPTHLIKTRGQQVTLRCSPKSGHDTVSWYQQALGQGPQFIFQYYEEEERQRGNFPDRFSGHQFPNYSSELNVNALLLGDSALYLCASSLGTANTEAFFGQGTRLTVV.

The rearrangement joins TRBV18 to TRBJ2-2, with D maybe TRBD2 (5 bases). Deletions cut 4 bases from V and 3 bases from J, with 12 bases between. The length of the CDR3 is 15 residues. The germline gives CDR1 KGHSH, CDR2 LQKENI. CDR3 sequence reads: CASSRSGSYTGELFF. The CDR3, as DNA: TGTGCCAGCTCACGATCTGGGAGTTACACCGGGGAGCTGTTTTTT.

The V gene is TRBV7-9, the J gene TRBJ1-4; TRBD1 agrees at 10 bases. Germline V gene sequence: CDR1 SEHNR, CDR2 FQNEAQ (reference sequence). This CDR3 comprises 15 residues. V lost 1 base and J lost 8; bases outside the gene matches: 4. The CDR3 here is CASSLGQGAREKLFF. The CDR3, as DNA: TGTGCCAGCAGCTTAGGACAGGGGGCTCGCGAAAAACTGTTTTTT.

In its sample, this clone was seen once. The genes are TRBV29-1 and TRBJ2-7; D is perhaps TRBD2 (6 bases). Germline loops: CDR1 SQVTM, CDR2 ANQGSEA. V lost 2 bases, J lost 5 bases, and 16 bases lay in between. The CDR3 loop spans 14 amino acids. CDR3 sequence (DNA): TGCAGCGTTGAACCCCAGACTAGTCCCAACGAGCAGTACTTC. Protein product: CSVEPQTSPNEQYF.

The chain joins TRBV28 to TRBJ1-1, with unresolved D. V was cut by 2 bases and J by 1 base, with 5 bases left in between. The CDR3 runs to 13 residues. Germline CDR1 and CDR2: MDHEN and SYDVKM. The CDR3 spells CASSLVANTEAFF. As DNA, the CDR3 is TGTGCCAGCAGTTTAGTTGCGAACACTGAAGCTTTCTTT.

This clone was found once. The V call is TRBV5-1, the J call TRBJ2-5; D is unresolved. Per the germline V gene, CDR1 is SGHRS and CDR2 is YFSETQ. There are 16 residues in the CDR3. Deletions cut 4 bases from V and 5 bases from J, with 21 bases between. CDR3 in amino acids: CASSDGVVLGMETQYF. CDR3 coding DNA: TGCGCCAGCAGCGATGGAGTAGTTTTAGGTATGGAGACCCAGTACTTC.

The CDR3 loop reads CATRQTGDYQPQHF. The CDR3 nucleotides are TGTGCCACTAGACAGACAGGAGACTATCAGCCCCAGCATTTT. The chain couples TRBV10-3 to TRBJ1-5; the D gene is possibly TRBD1 (6 bases). Per the germline V gene, CDR1 is ENHRY and CDR2 is SYGVKD. This CDR3 region has 14 residues. The V and J ends lost 10 bases and 5 bases respectively, with 18 bases between them.

In its sample, this clone was seen a few times. This sequence joins TRBV28 and TRBJ2-4; D call uncertain. CDR1 is MDHEN, CDR2 SYDVKM, per germline. Trimming shortened V by 3 bases and J by 0 bases, and 9 bases separated the two germline ends. The CDR3 consists of 15 residues. In DNA form, the CDR3 reads TGTGCCAGCAGTTTTGGGGATGGAGCCAAAAACATTCAGTACTTC. This codes for CASSFGDGAKNIQYF.

The chain recombines TRBV6-1 with TRBJ1-2, with D unresolved. V was pared by 4 bases and J by 0 bases, with 9 bases between. This CDR3 contains 14 residues. The V gene's germline CDR1 is MNHNS and CDR2 SASEGT. The CDR3 DNA is TGTGCCAGCAGTGCCGGAGGGTCTAACTATGGCTACACCTTC. Encoded protein: CASSAGGSNYGYTF.

The chain is built from TRBV6-5 and TRBJ1-2, with TRBD1 matching 10 bases. The CDR3 spans 15 residues. V was pared by 5 bases and J by 4 bases, with 7 bases of the junction left unmatched. Per germline, CDR1 MNHEY and CDR2 SVGAGI. CDR3 DNA sequence: TGTGCCAGCAGTCCCGGGGACAGGGGAATCTATGGCTACACCTTC. Protein: CASSPGDRGIYGYTF.

The rearrangement uses TRBV5-1 and TRBJ2-3, with a possible D match to TRBD1 (6 bases). CDR1 is SGHRS and CDR2 is YFSETQ in the germline V gene. Trimming stripped 2 bases from V and 2 bases from J, with 9 bases between. CDR3 length: 14 residues. CDR3: CASSLGQNTDTQYF. CDR3 bases: TGCGCCAGCAGCTTAGGACAGAACACAGATACGCAGTATTTT.